These T cell receptor beta chains were read from a single sample in a study of shared clonotypes between healthy human individuals. The method was immunoSEQ multiplex PCR; TCRdb's version includes in-frame clones alone and lacks a portion of them. The table records some 1 million clones, about 77% of them present only once. The sequenced sample consisted of memory CD4+ T cells sorted from blood. The source of these receptors is a man aged 18 to 29 in good health. The CDR3 runs from the conserved cysteine through the conserved F or W. D genes are given only for firm matches. Part of the rows lack a size; the others show once, few, many or a class for expanded clones.

j_gene	abundance	d_gene	v_gene	CDR3aa	CDR3nt
TRBJ2-5	once	TRBD1	TRBV5-5	CASSSGTGLYQETQYF	TGTGCCAGCAGCTCCGGGACAGGGTTGTACCAAGAGACCCAGTACTTC
TRBJ2-5	.	.	TRBV19	CASRGLAEETQYF	TGTGCCAGTAGGGGACTCGCGGAAGAGACCCAGTACTTC
TRBJ2-1	few	TRBD2	TRBV5-4	CASSSPKSGRDNEQFF	TGTGCCAGCAGCTCTCCAAAGAGCGGGAGGGACAATGAGCAGTTCTTC
TRBJ1-2	.	.	TRBV7-9	CASSSTGLGGYTF	TGTGCCAGCAGCTCCACAGGGCTTGGGGGCTACACCTTC
TRBJ2-2	.	.	TRBV18	CASSPGSPAVSGELFF	TGTGCCAGCTCACCTGGGTCTCCCGCCGTGTCCGGGGAGCTGTTTTTT
TRBJ2-4	.	.	TRBV18	CASSTAKNIQYF	TGTGCCAGCTCTACAGCCAAAAACATTCAGTACTTC
TRBJ2-7	few	.	TRBV25-1	CASTRGDEQYF	TGTGCCAGCACCAGGGGAGACGAGCAGTACTTC
TRBJ1-3	.	.	TRBV5-6	CASSSPVTSGNTIYF	TGTGCCAGCAGCTCTCCCGTCACTTCTGGAAACACCATATATTTT
TRBJ1-4	.	TRBD1	TRBV2	CASSEGQADFNEKLFF	TGTGCCAGCAGTGAGGGACAGGCGGACTTCAATGAAAAACTGTTTTTT
TRBJ2-1	.	TRBD2	TRBV5-1	CASSMLAGKEQFF	TGCGCCAGCAGCATGTTAGCGGGGAAAGAGCAGTTCTTC
TRBJ1-1	.	.	TRBV2	CASSEALQGREAFF	TGTGCCAGCAGTGAAGCGCTTCAGGGTCGGGAAGCTTTCTTT
TRBJ1-2	.	TRBD1	TRBV10-3	CAISESDRGSEGYTF	TGTGCCATCAGTGAGTCCGACAGGGGGAGCGAAGGCTACACCTTC
TRBJ1-2	.	.	TRBV19	CASSLPGGYGYTF	TGTGCCAGTAGCCTCCCCGGGGGCTATGGCTACACCTTC
TRBJ2-7	.	.	TRBV6-1	CASSEVGVGNEQYF	TGTGCCAGCAGTGAAGTCGGGGTCGGGAACGAGCAGTACTTC
TRBJ2-7	.	.	TRBV27	CASSLFAAYEQYF	TGTGCCAGCAGTTTATTTGCCGCCTACGAGCAGTACTTC
TRBJ2-7	once	TRBD1	TRBV2	CASRRDRAYEQYF	TGTGCCAGCAGACGGGACAGGGCCTACGAGCAGTACTTC
TRBJ1-5	few	.	TRBV19	CASSQLGMNNQPQHF	TGTGCCAGTAGTCAATTAGGGATGAACAATCAGCCCCAGCATTTT
TRBJ1-1	.	.	TRBV30	CAWQRGETEAFF	TGTGCCTGGCAACGGGGAGAGACTGAAGCTTTCTTT
TRBJ2-7	.	TRBD1	TRBV18	CASSGTTGAYEQYF	TGTGCCAGCTCAGGCACGACAGGGGCCTACGAGCAGTACTTC
TRBJ1-2	.	.	TRBV5-6	CASSLTGGYTF	TGTGCCAGCAGCCTGACGGGTGGCTACACCTTC
TRBJ2-2	.	.	TRBV7-9	CASSFSGRGTGELFF	TGTGCCAGCAGCTTTAGCGGTCGGGGCACCGGGGAGCTGTTTTTT
TRBJ2-7	.	.	TRBV7-2	CASSLGTGPGYEQYF	TGTGCCAGCAGCTTAGGGACTGGCCCGGGCTACGAGCAGTACTTC
TRBJ1-6	few	.	TRBV14	CASSQVLGTGPLHF	.
TRBJ2-3	.	.	TRBV7-3	CASSLTQGSTDTQYF	TGTGCCAGCAGCTTAACGCAGGGTAGCACAGATACGCAGTATTTT
TRBJ1-2	.	.	TRBV10-3	CAISESGPLTSRGGYTF	TGTGCCATCAGTGAGTCTGGTCCCCTAACGAGCCGGGGGGGCTACACCTTC
TRBJ1-1	few	.	TRBV29-1	CSVESDKNTEAFF	TGCAGCGTTGAATCGGACAAGAACACTGAAGCTTTCTTT
TRBJ1-3	.	.	TRBV6-1	CASSESGSGNTIYF	TGTGCCAGCAGTGAATCAGGGTCCGGAAACACCATATATTTT
TRBJ1-3	.	.	TRBV30	CAWSPTLVSSGNTIYF	TGTGCCTGGAGTCCCACTTTAGTGAGCTCTGGAAACACCATATATTTT
TRBJ2-7	few	.	TRBV10-1	CASRQGPRGF	TGCGCCAGCAGGCAGGGGCCCAGGGGCTTC
TRBJ2-3	.	.	TRBV6-1	CASSDPRQDFTDTQYF	TGTGCCAGCAGTGACCCAAGACAGGATTTCACAGATACGCAGTATTTT
TRBJ2-1	.	.	TRBV27	CASAQGTYNEQFF	TGTGCCAGCGCCCAGGGAACCTACAATGAGCAGTTCTTC
TRBJ2-5	.	.	TRBV4-1	CASSPEGGQETQYF	TGCGCCAGCAGCCCGGAGGGGGGGCAAGAGACCCAGTACTTC
TRBJ2-1	.	.	TRBV7-2	CASSLTRTGTWNEQFF	TGTGCCAGCAGCTTAACGAGGACGGGGACCTGGAATGAGCAGTTCTTC
TRBJ2-2	.	TRBD1	TRBV5-1	CASRRGGSGELFF	TGCGCCAGCAGGAGAGGGGGCTCCGGGGAGCTGTTTTTT
TRBJ1-1	many	.	TRBV25-1	CASSRWGNTEAFF	TGTGCCAGCAGTCGATGGGGAAACACTGAAGCTTTCTTT
TRBJ1-5	.	TRBD1	TRBV28	CASSDRVYSNQPQHF	TGTGCCAGCAGTGACAGGGTTTATAGCAATCAGCCCCAGCATTTT
TRBJ1-2	.	TRBD1	TRBV19	CASAPGQSYGYTF	TGTGCCAGCGCCCCGGGACAGAGCTATGGCTACACCTTC
TRBJ1-5	once	TRBD1	TRBV27	CASSLRGTGGNQPQHF	TGTGCCAGCAGTTTAAGGGGGACAGGGGGCAATCAGCCCCAGCATTTT
TRBJ2-2	.	.	TRBV5-1	CASSLAGPVPGPGELFF	TGCGCCAGCAGCTTGGCAGGTCCAGTCCCCGGTCCCGGGGAGCTGTTTTTT
TRBJ1-4	once	.	TRBV19	CASSPVVGGEKLFF	TGTGCCAGTAGCCCGGTCGTCGGAGGGGAAAAACTGTTTTTT
TRBJ1-1	few	TRBD1	TRBV7-8	CASSLSGTGNTEAFF	TGTGCCAGCAGCTTATCCGGGACAGGGAACACTGAAGCTTTCTTT
TRBJ2-3	.	.	TRBV7-2	CASSLYGPQYF	TGTGCCAGCAGCCTCTACGGGCCGCAGTATTTT
TRBJ2-2	.	TRBD1	TRBV19	CASSMVTGTGELFF	TGTGCCAGTAGTATGGTGACAGGGACCGGGGAGCTGTTTTTT
TRBJ2-7	few	.	TRBV5-1	CASSLGRNYEQYF	TGCGCCAGCAGCTTGGGACGGAACTACGAGCAGTACTTC
TRBJ2-2	.	.	TRBV4-2	CASSQDLGTGELFF	TGTGCCAGCAGCCAAGATCTGGGGACCGGGGAGCTGTTTTTT
TRBJ1-5	once	.	TRBV19	CASSIALHSNQPQHF	TGTGCCAGTAGTATTGCCCTCCATAGCAATCAGCCCCAGCATTTT
TRBJ1-3	.	.	TRBV9	CASSVGGRSAGNTIYF	TGTGCCAGCAGCGTAGGGGGCAGGTCGGCCGGAAACACCATATATTTT
TRBJ2-7	.	.	TRBV5-4	CASSLVGGSYEQYF	TGTGCCAGCAGCTTGGTAGGCGGATCCTACGAGCAGTACTTC
TRBJ1-5	many	.	TRBV30	CAWTTKPNQPQHF	TGTGCCTGGACAACCAAACCAAATCAGCCCCAGCATTTT
TRBJ2-1	.	.	TRBV29-1	CSVDRSSYNEQFF	TGCAGCGTTGACCGATCCTCCTACAATGAGCAGTTCTTC
TRBJ2-7	many	.	TRBV5-1	CASSSSYEQYF	TGCGCCAGCAGCTCCTCCTACGAGCAGTACTTC
TRBJ2-1	.	TRBD1	TRBV6-1	CASSSGQGDNEQFF	TGTGCCAGCAGTTCGGGACAGGGCGACAATGAGCAGTTCTTC
TRBJ2-2	.	.	TRBV5-1	CASSPKKDGTGELFF	TGCGCCAGCAGCCCTAAAAAAGACGGGACCGGGGAGCTGTTTTTT
TRBJ2-3	.	.	TRBV7-2	CASSLSGRMRTGGDTQYF	TGTGCCAGCAGCTTAAGCGGGCGGATGAGGACTGGGGGAGATACGCAGTATTTT